This section outlines one TCR beta chain sequence together with its context. This sample was included in a study of shared clonotypes between healthy human individuals. Assay: immunoSEQ multiplex PCR; the TCRdb copy retains only in-frame clones and omits some. Of roughly 700,000 clones listed, around 72% are singletons. Sequencing input: memory CD4+ T cells sorted from blood. The subset here: CD45RA-negative fraction. The receptor's source is a woman between 25 and 40 years old in good health.

The CDR3 sequence is CASSEVAGVRDTQYF. CDR3 DNA sequence: TGTGCCAGCAGTGAAGTAGCGGGAGTAAGAGATACGCAGTATTTT. The rearrangement links TRBV2 to TRBJ2-3, with 9 bases lining up with TRBD2. CDR3 size: 15 residues. Germline trimming cut 1 base from V and 5 bases from J; bases unmatched to any gene: 4. Per germline, CDR1 SNHLY and CDR2 FYNNEI.